What follows are 9 T cell receptor beta chains derived from one specimen sequenced in a study of blood T cell repertoires in COVID-19. The method was immunoSEQ multiplex PCR; TCRdb's version includes in-frame clones alone and lacks a portion of them. Of 200,000 to 250,000 clones in the sample, 80% to 90% were seen once. Specimen: peripheral blood. These TCRs come from a man aged 55-75 years with acute or convalescent COVID-19.

The gene calls are TRBV5-5 and TRBJ2-2; 8 bases agree with TRBD1. V was pared by 3 bases and J by 4 bases, with 8 bases of the junction left unmatched. This CDR3 is 16 amino acids long. Germline V gives CDR1 SGHKS, CDR2 YYEKEE (reference sequence). The CDR3, as DNA: TGTGCCAGCAGCTCCATGACAGGGGTAGGCACCGGGGAGCTGTTTTTT. It codes for CASSSMTGVGTGELFF.

The sample holds one count of this clone. The DNA for the CDR3 is TGTGCCAGCAGACCCCCGGGACTAGTAACCGAGCAGTACTTC. Translated: CASRPPGLVTEQYF. The chain combines TRBV28 with TRBJ2-7; 8 bases are shared with TRBD2. V dropped 6 bases and J dropped 6; count of bases not matched to a gene: 10. Per the germline V gene, CDR1 is MDHEN and CDR2 is SYDVKM. The CDR3 spans 14 residues.

J is TRBJ1-2 and V is TRBV20-1; D uncertain. Germline V gene sequence: CDR1 DFQATT, CDR2 SNEGSKA (reference sequence). There are 11 residues in the CDR3. Trimming shortened V by 6 bases and J by 8 bases, and 13 bases separated the two germline ends. The CDR3 is CSAGGGFGYTF. CDR3 nucleotides: TGCAGTGCCGGCGGAGGGTTCGGCTACACCTTC.

The V and J genes are TRBV24-1 and TRBJ2-7; D ambiguous. With 4 bases removed from V and 1 base from J, the gap between germline ends came to 10 bases. The CDR3 extends over 14 amino acids. Germline CDR1 is KGHDR and CDR2 is SFDVKD. The CDR3 region has the DNA TGTGCCACCAGTGACGGAGACGGTTCCTACGAGCAGTACTTC. This codes for CATSDGDGSYEQYF.

The chain joins TRBV7-3 to TRBJ1-6; 8 bases are shared with TRBD1. This CDR3 spans 16 amino acids. Germline CDR1 reads SGHTA; CDR2 reads FQGTGA. Unmatched junction bases numbered 10, after V lost 5 bases and J lost 7 bases. The CDR3 region is CASSAYGTGVNSPLHF. Here the CDR3 DNA reads TGTGCCAGCAGCGCCTACGGGACAGGCGTCAATTCACCCCTCCACTTT.

This sequence joins TRBV24-1 and TRBJ2-5; 8 nucleotides agree with TRBD1. Looked up from germline, CDR1 is KGHDR and CDR2 is SFDVKD. The CDR3 consists of 15 residues. J was trimmed by 1 base and V by 5 bases; bases with no gene match: 5. The CDR3 sequence: CATSAGTGPQETQYF. CDR3 nucleotide sequence: TGTGCCACCAGTGCCGGGACAGGCCCCCAAGAGACCCAGTACTTC.

The table lists this clone with a count of one. The CDR3 DNA reads TGCGCCAGCAGCCAAGATACTAGCGGGAGTGGGATTTACAATGAGCAGTTCTTC. It translates to CASSQDTSGSGIYNEQFF. V and J are TRBV4-3 and TRBJ2-1, with 11 nucleotides matching TRBD2. The V gene's germline CDR1 is LGHNA and CDR2 YSLEER. The CDR3 has 18 amino acids. V gave up 0 bases and J gave up 4 bases; unmatched junction bases: 8.

The chain is built from TRBV6-2 or TRBV6-3 and TRBJ2-1; D perhaps matches TRBD2 (5 bases). The ends were cut back, 0 bases at V and 6 bases at J, with 18 bases in the middle. Germline CDR1 and CDR2: MNHEY and SVGEGT. The CDR3 sequence is 17 residues long. DNA for the CDR3: TGTGCCAGCAGTTACTCGATCCTGGCCATCCGGGGCAATGAGCAGTTCTTC. This codes for CASSYSILAIRGNEQFF.

The genes are TRBV7-9 and TRBJ1-4; 7 bases agree with TRBD1. With 1 base clipped from V and 6 bases from J, the junction kept 2 bases outside the gene matches. This CDR3 region has 14 residues. CDR1 SEHNR and CDR2 FQNEAQ come from the germline V gene (reference sequence). The CDR3 reads CASSLGGQYEKLFF. The CDR3 DNA follows: TGTGCCAGCAGCTTAGGGGGACAGTATGAAAAACTGTTTTTT.